These T cell receptor beta chains were read from a single sample in a study of shared clonotypes between healthy human individuals. The protocol was immunoSEQ multiplex PCR, while the TCRdb copy is restricted to in-frame clones and leaves out a portion. The table has some 92,000 clones, around 43% seen once. The sample taken for sequencing was PBMCs. The receptors shown here come from a woman aged 40-49 years in good health. Some clones in this sample may be carry-over from other donors' samples. The CDR3 runs from the conserved cysteine through the conserved F or W. Each record gives: clone size, J gene, V gene, D gene, CDR3 protein, CDR3 DNA. A D gene is named only where the DNA matches it firmly. The size field is filled for only some rows; it gives once, few, many or a size class.

>.|TRBJ2-3|TRBV25-1|.
CASSFGQSTDTQYF
TGTGCCAGCAGTTTCGGACAGAGCACAGATACGCAGTATTTT
>many|TRBJ2-2|TRBV2|TRBD2
CASNSGTSGIGELFF
TGTGCCAGCAACTCCGGGACTAGCGGGATCGGGGAGCTGTTTTTT
>.|TRBJ1-3|TRBV5-4|.
CASSFRGNTIYF
TGTGCCAGCAGCTTCCGGGGAAACACCATATATTTT
>.|TRBJ2-1|TRBV5-1|TRBD1
CASSPRPGQVYNEQFF
TGCGCCAGCAGTCCAAGGCCGGGACAGGTTTACAATGAGCAGTTCTTC
>.|TRBJ1-1|TRBV7-9|.
CASSRVEGGNTEAFF
TGTGCCAGCTCCCGCGTGGAGGGGGGGAACACTGAAGCTTTCTTT
>.|TRBJ2-3|TRBV4-2|.
CASSQDVADTQYF
TGTGCCAGCAGCCAAGATGTAGCCGATACGCAGTATTTT
>many|TRBJ2-7|TRBV9|TRBD1
CASSAGQVLYEQYF
TGTGCCAGCAGCGCCGGACAGGTTCTCTACGAGCAGTACTTC
>many|TRBJ2-1|TRBV30|.
CAWSLETNWGPGQFF
TGTGCCTGGAGCCTCGAGACAAACTGGGGCCCAGGGCAGTTCTTC
>many|TRBJ2-3|TRBV6-1|.
CASSEIPYEADTQYF
TGTGCCAGCAGTGAGATCCCCTATGAAGCAGATACGCAGTATTTT
>.|TRBJ1-5|TRBV6-1|.
CASSDPGGDQPQHF
TGTGCCAGCAGTGACCCGGGCGGGGACCAGCCCCAGCATTTT
>many|TRBJ2-3|TRBV30|.
CACSLRGRDTQYF
TGTGCCTGTTCCCTCAGGGGCAGAGATACGCAGTATTTT
>.|TRBJ2-7|TRBV9|.
CASSATGRFYEQYF
TGTGCCAGCAGCGCGACGGGACGATTCTACGAGCAGTACTTC
>many|TRBJ2-2|TRBV2|.
CASSLGATGELFF
TGTGCCAGCAGTTTAGGGGCCACCGGGGAGCTGTTTTTT
>once|TRBJ2-1|TRBV6-4|TRBD2
CASSERGTSRVNEQFF
TGTGCCAGCAGTGAAAGGGGGACTAGTAGGGTCAATGAGCAGTTCTTC
>.|TRBJ2-7|TRBV15|TRBD1
CATSRDRGYEQYF
TGTGCCACCAGCCGGGACAGGGGGTACGAGCAGTACTTC
>few|TRBJ1-5|TRBV6-5|.
CASREGPTNQPQHF
TGTGCCAGCAGGGAAGGGCCGACGAATCAGCCCCAGCATTTT
>few|TRBJ2-7|TRBV6-1|.
CASSLGGSYEQYF
TGTGCCAGCAGTTTAGGCGGCTCCTACGAGCAGTACTTC
>.|TRBJ1-2|TRBV27|TRBD1
CASSPQQGVRMRNYGYTF
TGTGCCAGCAGTCCCCAACAGGGGGTTCGTATGCGGAACTATGGCTACACCTTC
>.|TRBJ2-5|TRBV6-1|.
CASSRDRQETQYF
TGTGCCAGCAGCAGGGACCGCCAAGAGACCCAGTACTTC
>.|TRBJ2-7|TRBV18|TRBD2
CASSISGTSAYEQYF
TGTGCCAGCTCAATATCCGGGACTAGCGCCTACGAGCAGTACTTC
>few|TRBJ2-5|TRBV7-9|TRBD2
CASSPVAGVETQYF
TGTGCCAGCAGCCCAGTAGCGGGAGTAGAGACCCAGTACTTC
>many|TRBJ1-4|TRBV5-8|TRBD1
CASSLGTGREKLFF
TGTGCCAGCAGCTTGGGGACAGGACGTGAAAAACTGTTTTTT
>few|TRBJ2-1|TRBV7-2|.
CASSFWRSNEQFF
TGTGCCAGCAGCTTTTGGCGTAGCAATGAGCAGTTCTTC
>.|TRBJ1-2|TRBV4-1|.
CASSQDRQDGYGYTF
TGCGCCAGCAGCCAAGATAGACAGGACGGATATGGCTACACCTTC
>many|TRBJ2-7|TRBV9|TRBD1
CASSVGTGEDEQYF
TGTGCCAGCAGCGTAGGGACAGGGGAGGACGAGCAGTACTTC
>.|TRBJ2-2|TRBV7-9|TRBD2
CASSPGTSGVHTGELFF
TGTGCCAGCAGCCCAGGGACTAGCGGAGTTCACACCGGGGAGCTGTTTTTT
>.|TRBJ2-5|TRBV30|TRBD2
CAWTSGLAAEETQYF
TGTGCCTGGACCTCTGGGCTAGCGGCCGAAGAGACCCAGTACTTC
>.|TRBJ2-4|TRBV19|TRBD1
CATGQGGNIQYF
TGTGCCACCGGACAGGGCGGAAACATTCAGTACTTC
>.|TRBJ2-7|TRBV29-1|.
CSVLGSYEQYF
TGCAGCGTTTTGGGAAGCTACGAGCAGTACTTC
>many|TRBJ2-7|TRBV4-3|.
CASSQHRDGVYEQYF
TGCGCCAGCAGCCAACACCGGGACGGGGTCTACGAGCAGTACTTC
>.|TRBJ2-5|TRBV10-3|.
CAISEDLGETQYF
TGTGCCATCAGTGAGGACCTCGGAGAGACCCAGTACTTC
>.|TRBJ2-7|TRBV5-1|.
CASSRGPASREQYF
TGCGCCAGCAGCAGAGGACCCGCTAGTAGGGAGCAGTACTTC
>.|TRBJ1-5|TRBV10-3|TRBD1
CAISETGGNQPQHF
TGTGCCATCAGTGAAACAGGGGGCAATCAGCCCCAGCATTTT